These 15 T cell receptor beta chains came from one sample sequenced in a study of T cells in Graves' hyperthyroidism and ophthalmopathy. From RNA transcripts, TCR beta CDR3 regions were amplified. HTBI primers were the set used in a first-round RT-PCR of the TCR CDR3. In TCRdb, the multiplex PCR reads were re-called with MiXCR into one record per CDR3 protein. This repertoire shows 500,000 to 750,000 distinct CDR3 sequences, more than 15% found once; its top ten account for roughly 7.3%. The sample taken for sequencing was blood. All receptors derive from a woman aged 30 to 39 with Graves' hyperthyroidism.

This chain uses TRBV4-1 with TRBJ2-2; D may correspond to TRBD1 or TRBD2 (5 bases each). The CDR3 totals 15 residues. The ends were cut back, 1 base at V and 4 bases at J, with 10 bases in the middle. Germline lookup yields CDR1 MGHRA and CDR2 YSYEKL. The CDR3: CASSQGGLSTGELFF. CDR3 DNA: TGCGCCAGCAGCCAAGGGGGGTTGAGCACCGGGGAGCTGTTTTTT.

This clonotype came up many times. The chain links TRBV6-6 to TRBJ2-7; 10 positions agree with TRBD2. In germline, CDR1 is MNHNY, CDR2 SVGAGI (reference sequence). The CDR3 contains 17 residues. After removal of 2 bases from V and 3 bases from J, the junction contained 10 bases not matched to a gene. The chain's CDR3 is CASSYGEGAGGRYEQYF. CDR3 sequence (DNA): TGTGCCAGCAGTTACGGAGAGGGAGCGGGAGGGCGCTACGAGCAGTACTTC.

This clonotype showed up just a few times. The rearrangement uses TRBV19 and TRBJ1-5; D might be TRBD1 (5 bases). The germline V gene has CDR1 LNHDA and CDR2 SQIVND (reference sequence). This CDR3 has 14 amino acids. V was clipped by 5 bases and J by 4 bases, with 12 bases between them. As DNA, the CDR3 is TGTGCCAGTAGTCTCCGGGACTTAAATCAGCCCCAGCATTTT. Encoded protein: CASSLRDLNQPQHF.

Only a few counts were recorded for this clonotype. This may come from a read error, since a much larger clone is one base off. The chain employs TRBV27 and TRBJ2-7, with D possibly matching TRBD1 (6 bases). Trimming shortened V by 6 bases and J by 1 base, and 13 bases separated the two germline ends. The CDR3 spans 14 residues. CDR1 MNHEY and CDR2 SMNVEV come from the germline V gene (reference sequence). The CDR3 region has the DNA TGTGCCAGCAGCTCCAGGGGACCTTCCTACGAGCAGTACTTC. Residues: CASSSRGPSYEQYF.

The table lists this clonotype with a count of one. This sequence may be a read error, since a much larger clone differs from it by one base. The chain joins TRBV5-6 to TRBJ2-5; 8 nucleotides match TRBD2. Looked up from germline, CDR1 is SGHDT and CDR2 is YYEEEE. V gave up 2 bases and J gave up 5 bases; unmatched junction bases: 8. The CDR3 runs 15 residues. For the CDR3, the DNA is TGTGCCAGCAGCTTTGCGGGACTAGTTATGGAGACCCAGTACTTC. It codes for CASSFAGLVMETQYF.

This clonotype came up a few times. The chain uses TRBV29-1 and TRBJ1-2, with D perhaps TRBD1 (6 bases). Germline CDR1 and CDR2: SQVTM and ANQGSEA. V lost 0 bases to trimming and J lost 1 base, with 21 bases between them. The CDR3 covers 18 residues. Here the CDR3 reads CSVEEGNRAIGYNYGYTF. CDR3 nucleotide sequence: TGCAGCGTTGAAGAAGGGAACAGGGCCATCGGTTATAACTATGGCTACACCTTC. Full variable domain (outside the CDR3, taken from reference TRBV29-1 and TRBJ1-2): SAVISQKPSRDICQRGTSLTIQCQVDSQVTMMFWYRQQPGQSLTLIATANQGSEATYESGFVIDKFPISRPNLTFSTLTVSNMSPEDSSIYLCSVEEGNRAIGYNYGYTFGSGTRLTVV.

The genes are TRBV6-1 and TRBJ2-1; TRBD2 matches 7 bases. CDR3 length: 12 residues. Germline V gives CDR1 MNHNS, CDR2 SASEGT. V lost 10 bases to trimming and J lost 7 bases; unmatched junction nucleotides: 7. The CDR3 sequence is CATTGTKNEQFF. CDR3 coding DNA: TGTGCCACAACCGGGACTAAAAATGAGCAGTTCTTC.

The chain couples TRBV30 to TRBJ2-7; maybe TRBD2 (7 bases). Germline V gene sequence: CDR1 GTSNPN, CDR2 SVGIG (reference sequence). This CDR3 is 12 amino acids long. V lost 2 bases and J 7 bases, leaving 12 bases between the germline ends. This CDR3 is CAWSRGGGEQYF. CDR3 coding DNA: TGTGCCTGGAGTAGGGGGGGTGGGGAGCAGTACTTC.

The chain couples TRBV4-3 to TRBJ2-3; 11 bases fit TRBD2. The CDR3 consists of 17 residues. Germline loops: CDR1 LGHNA, CDR2 YSLEER. V lost 4 bases, J lost 6 bases, and 12 bases stayed unmatched. The CDR3 loop reads CASSPGIAGGPSDTQYF. The CDR3, as DNA: TGCGCCAGCAGCCCAGGAATAGCGGGAGGGCCCTCCGATACGCAGTATTTT.

This clonotype occurred many times. The V and J genes are TRBV12-3 or TRBV12-4 and TRBJ1-5; 7 bases fit TRBD1. The V gene end was trimmed by 3 bases and the J gene end by 6 bases; junction bases not matched to a gene: 11. This CDR3 is 16 amino acids long. CDR3 sequence: CASSFYREGATQPQHF. Written as DNA, the CDR3 is TGTGCCAGCAGTTTTTACCGGGAGGGGGCGACTCAGCCCCAGCATTTT.

The chain is built from TRBV11-2 and TRBJ1-1; the D gene is possibly TRBD1 (6 bases). CDR3 length: 14 residues. Per germline, CDR1 SGHAT and CDR2 FQNNGV. V was clipped by 0 bases and J by 4 bases, with 9 bases between them. The CDR3 DNA sequence: TGTGCCAGCAGCTTAGATGGGGGGCTCACTGAAGCTTTCTTT. It specifies CASSLDGGLTEAFF.

This clonotype was seen at least ten times. V usage is TRBV12-3 or TRBV12-4 and J usage is TRBJ2-7, with D hard to call. V was pared by 3 bases and J by 0 bases, with 9 bases between. CDR3 length equals 14 residues. CDR3 residues: CASSLRISSYEQYF. CDR3 in DNA: TGTGCCAGCAGTTTGCGGATCAGCTCCTACGAGCAGTACTTC.

This clonotype was counted only a few times. The chain uses TRBV6-6 and TRBJ2-7, with D possibly TRBD2 on 7 matching bases. Germline V gives CDR1 MNHNY, CDR2 SVGAGI (reference sequence). The CDR3 length is 15 residues. Trimming stripped 0 bases from V and 2 bases from J, with 11 bases between. The CDR3 bases are TGTGCCAGCAGTTACTCGATAGGGGGGGCCTACGAGCAGTACTTC. Amino acid sequence: CASSYSIGGAYEQYF.

There are many counts of this clonotype. The rearrangement joins TRBV29-1 to TRBJ1-5; unclear D gene. Germline CDR1 reads SQVTM; CDR2 reads ANQGSEA. The CDR3 is made up of 13 amino acids. Between the trimmed V and J ends, which lost 6 bases and 6 bases, there was a span of 15 bases. The CDR3 loop is CSVRERPGQPQHF. For the CDR3, the DNA is TGCAGCGTGCGTGAGCGGCCCGGTCAGCCCCAGCATTTT.

This clonotype has at least ten counts. The rearrangement joins TRBV27 to TRBJ1-2; possible D gene TRBD1, 6 bases. CDR1 is MNHEY and CDR2 is SMNVEV in the germline V gene (reference sequence). There are 14 residues in the CDR3. The ends were cut back, 4 bases at V and 7 bases at J, with 16 bases in the middle. The CDR3 DNA is TGTGCCAGCAGTTCTAGGCAGGGGCAGGGTGGCTACACCTTC. This codes for CASSSRQGQGGYTF.